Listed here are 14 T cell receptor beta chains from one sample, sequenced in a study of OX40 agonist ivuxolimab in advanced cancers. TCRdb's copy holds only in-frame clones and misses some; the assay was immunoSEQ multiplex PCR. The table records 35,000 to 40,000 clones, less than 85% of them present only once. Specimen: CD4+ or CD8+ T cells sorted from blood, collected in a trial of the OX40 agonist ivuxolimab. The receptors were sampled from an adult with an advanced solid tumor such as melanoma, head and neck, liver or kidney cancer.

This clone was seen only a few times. The CDR3 here is CSVGRRMNTEAFF. For the CDR3, the DNA is TGCAGCGTTGGGCGCAGAATGAACACTGAAGCTTTCTTT. This rearrangement joins TRBV29-1 to TRBJ1-1; D is unclear. The CDR3 has 13 amino acids. From germline, CDR1 is SQVTM and CDR2 ANQGSEA. V lost 4 bases and J 0 bases, leaving 9 bases between the germline ends. Filled out from reference TRBV29-1 and TRBJ1-1, the complete variable domain reads SAVISQKPSRDICQRGTSLTIQCQVDSQVTMMFWYRQQPGQSLTLIATANQGSEATYESGFVIDKFPISRPNLTFSTLTVSNMSPEDSSIYLCSVGRRMNTEAFFGQGTRLTVV.

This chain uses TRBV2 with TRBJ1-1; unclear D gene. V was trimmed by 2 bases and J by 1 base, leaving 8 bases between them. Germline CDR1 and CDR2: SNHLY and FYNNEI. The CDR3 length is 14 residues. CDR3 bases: TGTGCCAGCAGTGAACCAGACCAGAACACTGAAGCTTTCTTT. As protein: CASSEPDQNTEAFF.

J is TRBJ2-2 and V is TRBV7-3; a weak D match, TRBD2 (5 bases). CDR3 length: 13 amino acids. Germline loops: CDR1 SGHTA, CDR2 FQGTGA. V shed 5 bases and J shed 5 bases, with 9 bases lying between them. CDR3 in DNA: TGTGCCAGCAGCCCAAGAGGGACCGGGGAGCTGTTTTTT. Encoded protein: CASSPRGTGELFF.

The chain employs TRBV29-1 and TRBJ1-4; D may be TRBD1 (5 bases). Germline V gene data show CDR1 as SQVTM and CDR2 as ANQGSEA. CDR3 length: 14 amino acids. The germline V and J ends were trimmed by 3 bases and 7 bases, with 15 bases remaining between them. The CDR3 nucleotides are TGCAGCGTTGAGTTGACCGGGACGCCTGAAAAACTGTTTTTT. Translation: CSVELTGTPEKLFF.

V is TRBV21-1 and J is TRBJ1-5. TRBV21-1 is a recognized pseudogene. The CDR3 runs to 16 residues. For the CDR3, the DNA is TGTGCCAGCAGCTCCCAGCGGCCACAGAGCAATCAGCCCCAGCATTTT. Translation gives CASSSQRPQSNQPQHF.

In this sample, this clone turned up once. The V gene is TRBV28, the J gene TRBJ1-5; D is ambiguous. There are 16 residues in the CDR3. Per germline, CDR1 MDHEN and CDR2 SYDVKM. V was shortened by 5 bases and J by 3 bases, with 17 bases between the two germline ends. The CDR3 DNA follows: TGTGCCAGCAGTCTCCCCTATGGGGTGGACAATCAGCCCCAGCATTTT. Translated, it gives CASSLPYGVDNQPQHF. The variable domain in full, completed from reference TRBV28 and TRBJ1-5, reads DVKVTQSSRYLVKRTGEKVFLECVQDMDHENMFWYRQDPGLGLRLIYFSYDVKMKEKGDIPEGYSVSREKKERFSLILESASTNQTSMYLCASSLPYGVDNQPQHFGDGTRLSIL.

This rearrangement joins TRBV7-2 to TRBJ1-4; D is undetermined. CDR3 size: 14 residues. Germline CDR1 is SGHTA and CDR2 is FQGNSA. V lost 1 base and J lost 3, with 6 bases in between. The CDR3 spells CASSLEGSNEKLFF. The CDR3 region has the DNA TGTGCCAGCAGCTTAGAAGGATCTAATGAAAAACTGTTTTTT.

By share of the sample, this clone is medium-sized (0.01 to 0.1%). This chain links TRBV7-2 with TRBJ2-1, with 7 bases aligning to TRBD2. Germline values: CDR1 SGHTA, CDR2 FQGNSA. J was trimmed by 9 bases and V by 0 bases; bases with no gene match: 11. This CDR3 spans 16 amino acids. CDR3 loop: CASSLASERGWGEQFF. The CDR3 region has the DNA TGTGCCAGCAGCTTAGCGAGCGAGCGGGGCTGGGGTGAGCAGTTCTTC. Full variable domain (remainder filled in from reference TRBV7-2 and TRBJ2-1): GAGVSQSPSNKVTEKGKDVELRCDPISGHTALYWYRQSLGQGLEFLIYFQGNSAPDKSGLPSDRFSAERTGGSVSTLTIQRTQQEDSAVYLCASSLASERGWGEQFFGPGTRLTVL.

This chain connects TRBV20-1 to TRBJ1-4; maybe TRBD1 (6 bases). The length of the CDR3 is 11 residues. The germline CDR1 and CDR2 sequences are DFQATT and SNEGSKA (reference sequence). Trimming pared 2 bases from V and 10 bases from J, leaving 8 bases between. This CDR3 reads CSARSDRKLFF. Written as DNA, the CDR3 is TGCAGTGCTAGATCGGACAGAAAACTGTTTTTT.

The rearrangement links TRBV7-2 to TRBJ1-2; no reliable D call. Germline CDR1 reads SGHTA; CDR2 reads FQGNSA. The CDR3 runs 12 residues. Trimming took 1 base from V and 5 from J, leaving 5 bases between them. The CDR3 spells CASSLETYGYTF. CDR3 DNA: TGTGCCAGCAGCTTAGAAACATATGGCTACACCTTC.

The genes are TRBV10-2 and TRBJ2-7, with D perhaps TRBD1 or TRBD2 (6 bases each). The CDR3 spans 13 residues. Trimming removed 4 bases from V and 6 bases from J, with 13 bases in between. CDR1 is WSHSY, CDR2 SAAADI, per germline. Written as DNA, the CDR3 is TGCGCCAGCAGTGTCTCCCCGGGGGCCGAGCAGTACTTC. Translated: CASSVSPGAEQYF.

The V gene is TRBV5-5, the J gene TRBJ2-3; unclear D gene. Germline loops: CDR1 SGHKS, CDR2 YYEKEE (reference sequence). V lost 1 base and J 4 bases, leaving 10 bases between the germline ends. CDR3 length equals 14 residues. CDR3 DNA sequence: TGTGCCAGCAGCTTGAGTTCCCCTCCAGATACGCAGTATTTT. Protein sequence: CASSLSSPPDTQYF.

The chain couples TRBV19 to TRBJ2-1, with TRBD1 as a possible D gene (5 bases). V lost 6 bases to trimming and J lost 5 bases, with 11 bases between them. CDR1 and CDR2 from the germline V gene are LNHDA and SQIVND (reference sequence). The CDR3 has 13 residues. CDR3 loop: CASSVGRDNEQFF. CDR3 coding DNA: TGTGCCAGTAGCGTAGGCAGGGACAATGAGCAGTTCTTC.

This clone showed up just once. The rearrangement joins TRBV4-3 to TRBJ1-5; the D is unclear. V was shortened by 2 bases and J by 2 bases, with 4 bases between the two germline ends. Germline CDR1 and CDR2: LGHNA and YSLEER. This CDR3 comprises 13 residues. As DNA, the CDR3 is TGCGCCAGCAGCCAAAGGGGCAATCAGCCCCAGCATTTT. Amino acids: CASSQRGNQPQHF.